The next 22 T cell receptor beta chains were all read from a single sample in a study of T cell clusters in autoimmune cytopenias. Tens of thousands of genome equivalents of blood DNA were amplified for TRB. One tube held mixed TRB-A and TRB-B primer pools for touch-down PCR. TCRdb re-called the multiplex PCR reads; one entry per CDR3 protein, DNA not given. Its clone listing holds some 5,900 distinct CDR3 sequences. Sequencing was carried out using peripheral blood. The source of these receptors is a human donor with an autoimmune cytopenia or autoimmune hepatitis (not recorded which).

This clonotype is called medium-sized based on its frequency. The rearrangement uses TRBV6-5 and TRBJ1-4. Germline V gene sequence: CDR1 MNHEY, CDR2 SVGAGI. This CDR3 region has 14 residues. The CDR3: CASSYSRRGEKLFF.

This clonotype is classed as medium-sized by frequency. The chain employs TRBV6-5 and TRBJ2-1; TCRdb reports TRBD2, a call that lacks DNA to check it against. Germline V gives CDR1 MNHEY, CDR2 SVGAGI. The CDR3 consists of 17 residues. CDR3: CASSYNLLVTSYNEQFF.

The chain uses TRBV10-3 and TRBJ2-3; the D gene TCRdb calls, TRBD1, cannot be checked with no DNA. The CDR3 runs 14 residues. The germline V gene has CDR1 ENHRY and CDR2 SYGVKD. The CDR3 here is CAITSREETDTQYF.

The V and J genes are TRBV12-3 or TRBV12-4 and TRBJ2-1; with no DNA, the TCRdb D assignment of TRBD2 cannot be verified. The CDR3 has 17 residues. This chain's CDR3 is CASSETSGGADYNEQFF.

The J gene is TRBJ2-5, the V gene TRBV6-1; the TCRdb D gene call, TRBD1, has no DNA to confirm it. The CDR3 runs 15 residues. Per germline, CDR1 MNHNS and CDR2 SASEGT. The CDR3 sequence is CASSEQGRGQETRYF.

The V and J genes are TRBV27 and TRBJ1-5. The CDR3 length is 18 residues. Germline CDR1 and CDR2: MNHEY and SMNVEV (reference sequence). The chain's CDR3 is CASSLIPISVGNNQPQHF.

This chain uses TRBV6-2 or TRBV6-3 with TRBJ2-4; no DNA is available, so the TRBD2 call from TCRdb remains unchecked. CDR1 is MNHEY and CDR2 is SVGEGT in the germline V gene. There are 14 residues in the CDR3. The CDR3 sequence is CASSELAGGDIQYF.

The CDR3 sequence is CASSLYPQDVRPNTEAFF. The chain joins TRBV28 to TRBJ1-1; the TCRdb call, TRBD1, lacks DNA for checking. Germline V CDR1 and CDR2: MDHEN, SYDVKM. The CDR3 is 18 residues long.

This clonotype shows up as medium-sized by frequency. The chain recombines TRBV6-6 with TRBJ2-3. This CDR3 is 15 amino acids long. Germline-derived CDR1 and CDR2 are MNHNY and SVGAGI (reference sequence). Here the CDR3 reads CASNYRLAGTDTQYF.

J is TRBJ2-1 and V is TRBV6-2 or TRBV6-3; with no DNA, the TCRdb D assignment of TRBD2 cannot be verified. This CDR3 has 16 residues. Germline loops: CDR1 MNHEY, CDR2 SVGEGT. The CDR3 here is CASSYSTSGWGDEQFF.

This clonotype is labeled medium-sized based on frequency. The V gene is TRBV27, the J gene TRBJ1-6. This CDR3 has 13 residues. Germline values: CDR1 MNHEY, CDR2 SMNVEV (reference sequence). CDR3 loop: CASSRLVNSPLHF.

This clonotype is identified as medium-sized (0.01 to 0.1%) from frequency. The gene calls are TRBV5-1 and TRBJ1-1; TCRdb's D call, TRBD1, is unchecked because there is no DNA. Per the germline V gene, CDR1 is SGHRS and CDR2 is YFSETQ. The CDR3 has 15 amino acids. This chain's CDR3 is CASSEDRGWNTEAFF. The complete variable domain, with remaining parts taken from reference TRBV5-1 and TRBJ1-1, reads KAGVTQTPRYLIKTRGQQVTLSCSPISGHRSVSWYQQTPGQGLQFLFEYFSETQRNKGNFPGRFSGRQFSNSRSEMNVSTLELGDSALYLCASSEDRGWNTEAFFGQGTRLTVV.

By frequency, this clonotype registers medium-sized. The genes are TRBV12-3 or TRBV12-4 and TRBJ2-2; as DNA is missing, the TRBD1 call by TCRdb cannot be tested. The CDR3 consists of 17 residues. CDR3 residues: CASSFPRGTGRTGELFF.

CDR3 in amino acids: CSARKSVGGDEQFF. This chain uses TRBV20-1 with TRBJ2-1; TCRdb picks TRBD1, but there is no DNA to check that call. Germline V gene sequence: CDR1 DFQATT, CDR2 SNEGSKA (reference sequence). This CDR3 comprises 14 residues.

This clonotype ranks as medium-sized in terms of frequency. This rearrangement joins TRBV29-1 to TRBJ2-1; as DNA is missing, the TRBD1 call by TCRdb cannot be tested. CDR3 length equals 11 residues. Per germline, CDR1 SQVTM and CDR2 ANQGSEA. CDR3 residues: CSAGPGGEQFF.

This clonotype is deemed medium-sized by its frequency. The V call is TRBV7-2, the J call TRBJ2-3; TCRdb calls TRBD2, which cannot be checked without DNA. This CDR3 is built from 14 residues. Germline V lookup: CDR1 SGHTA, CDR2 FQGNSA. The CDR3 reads CASSLKATRDTQYF.

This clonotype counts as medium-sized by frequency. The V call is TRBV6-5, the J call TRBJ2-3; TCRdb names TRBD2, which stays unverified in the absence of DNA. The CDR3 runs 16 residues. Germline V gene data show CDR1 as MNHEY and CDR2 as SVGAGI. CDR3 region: CASSLGLGVGQDTQYF.

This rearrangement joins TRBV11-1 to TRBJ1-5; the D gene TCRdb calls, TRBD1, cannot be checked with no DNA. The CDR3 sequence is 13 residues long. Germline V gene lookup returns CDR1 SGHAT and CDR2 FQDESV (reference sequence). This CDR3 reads CASSPDRGQPQHF. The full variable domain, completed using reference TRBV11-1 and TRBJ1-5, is EAEVAQSPRYKITEKSQAVAFWCDPISGHATLYWYRQILGQGPELLVQFQDESVVDDSQLPKDRFSAERLKGVDSTLKIQPAELGDSAMYLCASSPDRGQPQHFGDGTRLSIL.

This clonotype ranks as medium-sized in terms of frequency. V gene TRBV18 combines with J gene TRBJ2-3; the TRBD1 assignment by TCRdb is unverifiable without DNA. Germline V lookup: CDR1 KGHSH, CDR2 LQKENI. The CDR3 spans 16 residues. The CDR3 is CASSLRQGAVTDTQYF.

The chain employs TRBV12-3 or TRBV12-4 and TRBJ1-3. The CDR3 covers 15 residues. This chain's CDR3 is CASRETADSGNTIYF.

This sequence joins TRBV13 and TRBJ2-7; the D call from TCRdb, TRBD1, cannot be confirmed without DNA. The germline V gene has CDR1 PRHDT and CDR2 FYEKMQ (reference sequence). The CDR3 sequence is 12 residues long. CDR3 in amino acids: CASSSGPYEQYF.

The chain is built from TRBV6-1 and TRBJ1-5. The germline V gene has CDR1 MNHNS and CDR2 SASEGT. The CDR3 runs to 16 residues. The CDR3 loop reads CASSGILTYSNQPQHF.